One and the same sample provided the 21 T cell receptor beta chains below, sequenced in a study of cytotoxic CD8 clonotypes in ibrutinib-treated CLL. The table came from immunoSEQ multiplex PCR; TCRdb's copy has only in-frame clones and leaves some out. In the table there are roughly 63,000 clones, around three fifths of which are singletons. The specimen comprised PBMCs, sampled after 12 months of ibrutinib treatment. The receptors originated from a human donor with chronic lymphocytic leukemia.

This sequence joins TRBV10-3 and TRBJ2-7; no definite D call. The germline V gene has CDR1 ENHRY and CDR2 SYGVKD. V lost 2 bases and J lost 7, with 18 bases in between. This CDR3 has 15 residues. In DNA form, the CDR3 reads TGTGCCATCAGTGAGCGAGGCCCTGTATCGTATGAGCAGTACTTC. Protein: CAISERGPVSYEQYF.

The chain carries TRBV21-1 and TRBJ2-1; the table's D gene call, TRBD2, was not cross checked with the DNA. TRBV21-1 is recorded as a pseudogene. This CDR3 has 14 residues. The CDR3 here is CASSRARGDNEQFF. The DNA for the CDR3 is TGTGCCAGCAGCCGGGCACGGGGGGACAATGAGCAGTTCTTC.

The chain carries TRBV6-1 and TRBJ1-2; no firm D call. CDR1 and CDR2 from the germline V gene are MNHNS and SASEGT. The CDR3 has 14 residues. The germline V and J ends were trimmed by 3 bases and 4 bases, with 12 bases remaining between them. The CDR3 nucleotides are TGTGCCAGCAGTGATCGGCGGCTGACCTATGGCTACACCTTC. Its translation is CASSDRRLTYGYTF.

The rearrangement links TRBV6-5 to TRBJ2-3; 13 bases map to TRBD2. The CDR3 runs 15 residues. CDR1 MNHEY and CDR2 SVGAGI come from the germline V gene. J was trimmed by 4 bases and V by 5 bases; bases with no gene match: 3. The CDR3 is CASSKGLAGSDTQYF. The CDR3 bases are TGTGCCAGCAGTAAGGGACTAGCGGGGTCAGATACGCAGTATTTT.

The chain couples TRBV6-1 to TRBJ1-2; D is unclear. CDR1 is MNHNS, CDR2 SASEGT, per germline. The CDR3 covers 12 residues. The V end lost 4 bases, the J end lost 8 bases, and 11 bases lay between the germline ends. CDR3 in DNA: TGTGCCAGCAGTGCCCTTTCGGGGGGCTACACCTTC. Translating it yields CASSALSGGYTF.

In its sample, this clone was seen many times. The CDR3 reads CASSFRGGTDTQYF. In DNA form, the CDR3 reads TGTGCCAGCAGTTTTCGGGGGGGCACAGATACGCAGTATTTT. This chain connects TRBV28 to TRBJ2-3; TRBD2 agrees at 7 bases. Unmatched junction bases numbered 1, after V lost 3 bases and J lost 1 base. CDR1 MDHEN and CDR2 SYDVKM come from the germline V gene. The CDR3 totals 14 residues.

The chain employs TRBV6-5 and TRBJ2-7; D remains unclear. Germline values: CDR1 MNHEY, CDR2 SVGAGI. V was cut by 5 bases and J by 3 bases, with 11 bases left in between. The CDR3 covers 13 residues. CDR3 protein: CASSEDMGYEQYF. Written as DNA, the CDR3 is TGTGCCAGCAGTGAAGATATGGGCTACGAGCAGTACTTC.

V is TRBV29-1 and J is TRBJ2-3; TRBD2 is a possible D gene (6 bases). There are 17 residues in the CDR3. Germline V CDR1 and CDR2: SQVTM, ANQGSEA. V lost 2 bases and J lost 0, with 18 bases in between. The CDR3 DNA follows: TGCAGCGTTGAAAACCCCCTCACTAGCCCAAGCACAGATACGCAGTATTTT. This codes for CSVENPLTSPSTDTQYF.

The J gene is TRBJ1-1, the V gene TRBV28; no clear D gene. Germline V lookup: CDR1 MDHEN, CDR2 SYDVKM. Trimming shortened V by 8 bases and J by 6 bases, and 13 bases separated the two germline ends. This CDR3 is 12 amino acids long. DNA of the CDR3: TGTGCCAGCGCTGGGAGTGGCCCTGAAGCTTTCTTT. Translation: CASAGSGPEAFF.

The chain has TRBV5-1 and TRBJ2-5, with 11 positions matching TRBD2. J gave up 0 bases and V 4 bases, and 5 bases lay outside the gene matches. The CDR3 contains 16 residues. Germline assignment: CDR1 SGHRS and CDR2 YFSETQ. In nucleotides, the CDR3 is TGCGCCAGCAGCACTCTAGCGGGGGGCCACCAAGAGACCCAGTACTTC. This encodes CASSTLAGGHQETQYF.

The chain joins TRBV27 to TRBJ2-1; either TRBD1 or TRBD2 may supply D (5 bases each). Deletions cut 2 bases from V and 4 bases from J, with 9 bases between. The germline CDR1 and CDR2 sequences are MNHEY and SMNVEV (reference sequence). This CDR3 has 14 residues. The CDR3 region is CASSLRDAYNEQFF. Written as DNA, the CDR3 is TGTGCCAGCAGTTTAAGGGACGCGTACAATGAGCAGTTCTTC.

This clone was found a few times. The V gene is TRBV6-5, the J gene TRBJ2-2, with 9 positions matching TRBD1. J gave up 5 bases and V 2 bases, and 6 bases lay outside the gene matches. The length of the CDR3 is 16 residues. Per the germline V gene, CDR1 is MNHEY and CDR2 is SVGAGI. The CDR3 spells CASSYRTGTGTGELFF. The CDR3 region has the DNA TGTGCCAGCAGTTACCGGACCGGGACAGGGACCGGGGAGCTGTTTTTT.

The chain employs TRBV14 and TRBJ2-7; D may be TRBD1 (5 bases). Germline V gives CDR1 SGHDN, CDR2 FVKESK. The CDR3 has 13 amino acids. Deletions cut 1 base from V and 12 bases from J, with 16 bases between. CDR3 in amino acids: CASSQGAAGPLYF. The CDR3 region has the DNA TGTGCCAGCAGCCAAGGGGCGGCAGGGCCCTTGTACTTC.

V and J are TRBV10-2 and TRBJ2-3, with 12 nucleotides matching TRBD2. The V gene end was trimmed by 6 bases and the J gene end by 1 base; junction bases not matched to a gene: 2. Germline V CDR1 and CDR2: WSHSY, SAAADI. The CDR3 is 15 residues long. CDR3 DNA: TGCGCCAGCAGCAGGACTAGCGGGGGCACAGATACGCAGTATTTT. Amino acids: CASSRTSGGTDTQYF.

This chain joins TRBV6-5 and TRBJ1-2; 7 bases map to TRBD1. The J segment lost 3 bases and the V segment lost 4 bases, leaving 2 bases of the junction unmatched. This CDR3 spans 13 amino acids. Germline CDR1 MNHEY, CDR2 SVGAGI. CDR3 in amino acids: CASSFTGDYGYTF. The CDR3 region has the DNA TGTGCCAGCAGTTTCACAGGGGACTATGGCTACACCTTC.

V is TRBV5-4 and J is TRBJ2-5; maybe TRBD1 (5 bases). The CDR3 spans 15 residues. Trimming stripped 1 base from V and 5 bases from J, with 15 bases between. Per the germline V gene, CDR1 is SGHNT and CDR2 is YYREEE (reference sequence). CDR3 protein: CASSLNSGNFETQYF. In DNA, the CDR3 is TGTGCCAGCAGCTTGAATTCAGGGAATTTCGAGACCCAGTACTTC.

This chain joins TRBV5-4 and TRBJ2-3; D gene ambiguous. V was clipped by 4 bases and J by 3 bases, with 30 bases between them. The CDR3 length is 20 residues. Germline-derived CDR1 and CDR2 are SGHNT and YYREEE (reference sequence). The CDR3 nucleotides read TGTGCCAGCAGCCCCGACCCTAGTTTCTCTGGGGTGATTAGGACAGATACGCAGTATTTT. The encoded protein is CASSPDPSFSGVIRTDTQYF.

The chain has TRBV2 and TRBJ1-2, with TRBD1 identical over 8 bases. The germline V gene encodes CDR1 SNHLY and CDR2 FYNNEI. After removal of 6 bases from V and 3 bases from J, the junction contained 9 bases not matched to a gene. This CDR3 has 15 amino acids. The CDR3 nucleotides read TGTGCCAGCAGGGCTGGACAGGGTCCCTACTATGGCTACACCTTC. Translated, it gives CASRAGQGPYYGYTF.

The rearrangement links TRBV5-1 to TRBJ2-3; D is possibly TRBD1 (8 bases). CDR1 SGHRS and CDR2 YFSETQ come from the germline V gene. The CDR3 is 14 residues long. Trimming pared 4 bases from V and 7 bases from J, leaving 16 bases between. The CDR3 nucleotides read TGCGCCAGCAGCCCGGACAGGGAGGGTTATACGCAGTATTTT. It yields the protein CASSPDREGYTQYF. The full variable domain, in which reference TRBV5-1 and TRBJ2-3 provide the parts outside the CDR3, is KAGVTQTPRYLIKTRGQQVTLSCSPISGHRSVSWYQQTPGQGLQFLFEYFSETQRNKGNFPGRFSGRQFSNSRSEMNVSTLELGDSALYLCASSPDREGYTQYFGPGTRLTVL.

This clone has only a few counts. The rearrangement uses TRBV6-1 and TRBJ2-5; D is undetermined. V was cut by 0 bases and J by 4 bases, with 12 bases left in between. This CDR3 is built from 15 residues. The V gene's germline CDR1 is MNHNS and CDR2 SASEGT. CDR3 bases: TGTGCCAGCAGTGAAGCCCTAGGCTTCGCAGAGACCCAGTACTTC. Its protein product is CASSEALGFAETQYF.

The V gene is TRBV19, the J gene TRBJ2-2, with D unresolved. The germline gives CDR1 LNHDA, CDR2 SQIVND (reference sequence). The CDR3 is 12 residues long. Trimming pared 7 bases from V and 6 bases from J, leaving 9 bases between. The CDR3 nucleotides are TGTGCCAGTACCCCCAGCGCCGGGGAGCTGTTTTTT. This translates into CASTPSAGELFF.